The sequence of this T cell receptor beta chain was determined in a study of radiation and T cells in renal cell carcinoma. Study-level information: Nephrectomy followed 15 Gy stereotactic body radiation by 4 weeks.

Data came from immunoSEQ multiplex PCR; TCRdb stores just in-frame clones and leaves some out. The repertoire includes about 140,000 clones, roughly 85% of them detected once, and around a quarter sits in the top ten. Germline values: CDR1 SGHDN, CDR2 FVKESK. Trimming pared 6 bases from V and 12 bases from J, leaving 15 bases between. The CDR3 is 12 residues long. The time point here: baseline pretreatment blood. Treatment defined: 15 Gy SBRT to primary tumor, nephrectomy 4 weeks later. The clonotype originates from a woman in her forties or fifties with renal cell carcinoma. The sequences come from blood, collected from a patient whose treatment included radiotherapy and nephrectomy. The chain employs TRBV14 and TRBJ2-1, with TRBD2 as a possible D gene (6 bases). The DNA of the CDR3 is TGTGCCAGCAGTAAGGAGGGGATAGGGCAGTTCTTC. It encodes CASSKEGIGQFF.